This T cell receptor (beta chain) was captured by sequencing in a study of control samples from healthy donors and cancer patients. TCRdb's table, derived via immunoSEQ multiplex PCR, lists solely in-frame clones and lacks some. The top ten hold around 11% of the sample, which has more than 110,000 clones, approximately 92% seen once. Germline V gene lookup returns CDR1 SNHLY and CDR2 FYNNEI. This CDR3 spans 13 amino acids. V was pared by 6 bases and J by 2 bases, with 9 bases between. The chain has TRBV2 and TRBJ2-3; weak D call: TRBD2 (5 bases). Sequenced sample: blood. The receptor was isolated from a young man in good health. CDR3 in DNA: TGTGCCAGCAGGAGCGGCTACACAGATACGCAGTATTTT. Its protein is CASRSGYTDTQYF.